This TCR beta chain is drawn from a study of CD8+ T cells in alopecia areata. Points from the study as a whole: Scalp clonality and expanded CD8+ clones among the top 100 fell significantly with tofacitinib. Many expanded lesional clones persisted during tofacitinib (in both scalp and blood). Scalp samples also contribute reads from the resident alphabeta T cells found in normal skin. Relative to normal scalp, lesional scalp, especially alopecia totalis/universalis, showed higher clonality.

Isolated RNA was reverse transcribed into cDNA used as the sequencing template. TCRdb keeps only in-frame clones here, not all; method: immunoSEQ multiplex PCR. The table lists 75,000 to 100,000 clones, about 71% of them singletons. About this clone itself: As yet, its antigen is unknown.

Treatment noted: oral pan-JAK inhibitor, 5-10 mg twice daily. Germline CDR1 LNHNV, CDR2 YYDKDF (reference sequence). The V and J ends lost 3 bases and 8 bases respectively, with 14 bases between them. The CDR3 spans 14 residues. The source material was CD8+ T cells sorted from blood, sampled around week 44, from a patient treated with tofacitinib. This TCR came from a human donor with alopecia areata. The chain employs TRBV15 and TRBJ2-1; TRBD2 might be the D (6 bases). The CDR3 nucleotides read TGTGCCACCAGCAGGCGGGGACTTATCGATGAGCAGTTCTTC. Translated: CATSRRGLIDEQFF.